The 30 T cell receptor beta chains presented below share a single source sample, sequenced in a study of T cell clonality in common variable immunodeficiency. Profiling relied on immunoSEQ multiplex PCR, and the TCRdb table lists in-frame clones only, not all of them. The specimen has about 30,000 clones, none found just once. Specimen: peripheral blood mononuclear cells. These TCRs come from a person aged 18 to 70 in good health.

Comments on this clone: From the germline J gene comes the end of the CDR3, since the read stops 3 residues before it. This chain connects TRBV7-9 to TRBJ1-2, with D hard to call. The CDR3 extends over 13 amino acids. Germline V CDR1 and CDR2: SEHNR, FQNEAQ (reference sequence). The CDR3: CASSSLSSYDYTF. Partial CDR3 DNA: TGTGCCAGCAGCTCGCTGAGCTCCTACGAC. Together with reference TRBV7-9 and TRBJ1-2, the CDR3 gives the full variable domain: DTGVSQNPRHKITKRGQNVTFRCDPISEHNRLYWYRQTLGQGPEFLTYFQNEAQLEKSRLLSDRFSAERPKGSFSTLEIQRTEQGDSAMYLCASSSLSSYDYTFGSGTRLTVV.

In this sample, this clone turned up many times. The part of the CDR3 DNA that was read is TGCAGTGCTAGGGACAGGGGGCATATACGTTACGAG. Encoded protein: CSARDRGHIRYE. The entire CDR3 protein reads CSARDRGHIRYEQYF. The V gene is TRBV20-1, the J gene TRBJ2-7, with TRBD1 matching 11 bases. The CDR3 end falls 3 residues outside the read, so it is completed with the germline J gene. Germline CDR1 DFQATT, CDR2 SNEGSKA (reference sequence). The CDR3 is made up of 15 amino acids. Trimming cost V 3 bases and J 4 bases; bases outside gene matches: 8.

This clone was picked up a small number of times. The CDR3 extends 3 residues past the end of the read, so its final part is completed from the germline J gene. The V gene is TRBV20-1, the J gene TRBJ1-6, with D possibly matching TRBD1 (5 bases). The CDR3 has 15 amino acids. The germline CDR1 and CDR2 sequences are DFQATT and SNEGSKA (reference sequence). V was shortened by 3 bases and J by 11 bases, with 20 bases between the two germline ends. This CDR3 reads CSASGGGKVGPPLHF. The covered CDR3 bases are TGCAGTGCTAGTGGGGGGGGTAAAGTGGGGCCACCC.

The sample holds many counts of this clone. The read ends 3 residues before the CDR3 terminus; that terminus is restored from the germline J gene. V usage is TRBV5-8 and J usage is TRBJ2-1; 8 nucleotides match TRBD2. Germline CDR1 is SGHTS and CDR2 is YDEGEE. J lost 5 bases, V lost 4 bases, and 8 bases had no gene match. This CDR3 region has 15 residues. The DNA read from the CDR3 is TGTGCCAGCAGCCCCCCGGGACTAGGGAACAATGAG. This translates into CASSPPGLGNNE. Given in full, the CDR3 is CASSPPGLGNNEQFF.

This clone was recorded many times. CDR3 region: CANNPWDRRIPSNQPQHF. The part of the CDR3 DNA that was read is TGCGCCAACAACCCATGGGACAGACGAATACCTAGCAATCAGCCC. J is TRBJ1-5 and V is TRBV10-1; 7 bases map to TRBD1. The read ends 3 residues before the CDR3 terminus; that terminus is restored from the germline J gene. Per the germline V gene, CDR1 is WNHNN and CDR2 is SYGVQD (reference sequence). The CDR3 length is 18 residues. Trimming took 10 bases from V and 0 from J; bases not matched to a gene: 18.

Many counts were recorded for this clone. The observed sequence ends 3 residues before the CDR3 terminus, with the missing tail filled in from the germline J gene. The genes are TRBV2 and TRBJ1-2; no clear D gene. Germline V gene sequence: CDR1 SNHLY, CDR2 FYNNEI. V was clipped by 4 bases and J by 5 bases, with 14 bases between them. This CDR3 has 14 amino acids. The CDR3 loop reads CASSAGRLAYGYTF. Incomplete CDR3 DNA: TGTGCCAGCAGTGCGGGCAGGTTAGCGTATGGC.

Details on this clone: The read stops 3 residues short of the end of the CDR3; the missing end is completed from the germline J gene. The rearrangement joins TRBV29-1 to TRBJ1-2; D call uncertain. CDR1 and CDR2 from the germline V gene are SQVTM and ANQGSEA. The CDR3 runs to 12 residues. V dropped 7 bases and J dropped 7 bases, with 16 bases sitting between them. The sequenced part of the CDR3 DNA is TGCAGCGCAGGTGATCGGGGTGGTGGC. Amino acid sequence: CSAGDRGGG. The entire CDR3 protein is CSAGDRGGGYTF.

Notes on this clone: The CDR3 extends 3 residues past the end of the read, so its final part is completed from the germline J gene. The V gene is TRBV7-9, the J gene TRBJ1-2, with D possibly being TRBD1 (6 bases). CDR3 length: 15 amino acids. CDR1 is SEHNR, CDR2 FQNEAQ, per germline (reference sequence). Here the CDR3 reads CASMSLDSTTYDYTF. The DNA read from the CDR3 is TGTGCCAGCATGAGCCTGGACAGTACGACCTACGAC.

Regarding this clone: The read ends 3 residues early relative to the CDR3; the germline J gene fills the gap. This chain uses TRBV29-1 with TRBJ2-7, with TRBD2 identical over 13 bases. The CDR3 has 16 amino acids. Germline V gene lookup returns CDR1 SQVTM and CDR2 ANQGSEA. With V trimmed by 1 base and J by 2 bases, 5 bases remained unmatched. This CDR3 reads CSVEGRLAGGTYEQYF. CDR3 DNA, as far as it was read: TGCAGCGTTGAAGGTCGACTAGCGGGGGGTACCTACGAG.

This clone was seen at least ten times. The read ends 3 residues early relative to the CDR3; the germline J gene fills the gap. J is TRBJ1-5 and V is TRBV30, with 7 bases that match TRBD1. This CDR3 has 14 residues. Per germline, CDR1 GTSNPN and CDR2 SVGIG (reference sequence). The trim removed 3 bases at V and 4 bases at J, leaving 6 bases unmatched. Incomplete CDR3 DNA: TGTGCCTGGAGCTCAGACAGGGTGAATCAGCCC. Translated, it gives CAWSSDRVNQP. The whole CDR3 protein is CAWSSDRVNQPQHF.

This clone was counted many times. The sequenced CDR3 bases are TGTGCCAGCAGTTCCGCGGGAGGCGCGCCAGATACG. Protein: CASSSAGGAPDT. The complete CDR3 reads CASSSAGGAPDTQYF. This chain uses TRBV6-2 or TRBV6-3 with TRBJ2-3; 8 bases agree with TRBD2. The CDR3 end is not reached by the read, which stops 3 residues before it; the germline J gene fills it in. The CDR3 totals 15 residues. Germline values: CDR1 MNHEY, CDR2 SVGEGT. V dropped 4 bases and J dropped 4; count of bases not matched to a gene: 7.

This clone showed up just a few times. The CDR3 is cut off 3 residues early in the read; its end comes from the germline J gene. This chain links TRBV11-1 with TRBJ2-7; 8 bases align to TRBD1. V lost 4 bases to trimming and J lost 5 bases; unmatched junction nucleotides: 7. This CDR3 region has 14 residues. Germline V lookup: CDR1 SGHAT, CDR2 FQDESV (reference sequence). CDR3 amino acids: CASSYDRGVDEQYF. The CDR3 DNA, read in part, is TGTGCCAGCAGCTACGACAGGGGCGTTGACGAG.

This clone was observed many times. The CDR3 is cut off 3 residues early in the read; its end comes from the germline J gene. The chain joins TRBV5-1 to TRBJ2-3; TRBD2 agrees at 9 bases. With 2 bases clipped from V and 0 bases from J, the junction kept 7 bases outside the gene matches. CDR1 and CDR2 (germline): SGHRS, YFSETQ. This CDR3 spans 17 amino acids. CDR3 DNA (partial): TGCGCCAGCAGCTTTTTGCGGGGGGGTTCCAGCACAGATACG. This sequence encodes CASSFLRGGSSTDT. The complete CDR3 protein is CASSFLRGGSSTDTQYF.

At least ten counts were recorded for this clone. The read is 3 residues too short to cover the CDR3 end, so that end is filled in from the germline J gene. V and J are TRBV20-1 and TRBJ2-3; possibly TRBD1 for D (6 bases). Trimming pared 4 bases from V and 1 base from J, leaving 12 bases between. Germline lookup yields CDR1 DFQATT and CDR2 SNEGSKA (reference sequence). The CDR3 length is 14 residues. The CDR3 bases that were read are TGCAGTGCTACGCAGGGGTGGGGCACAGATACG. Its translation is CSATQGWGTDT. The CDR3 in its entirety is CSATQGWGTDTQYF.

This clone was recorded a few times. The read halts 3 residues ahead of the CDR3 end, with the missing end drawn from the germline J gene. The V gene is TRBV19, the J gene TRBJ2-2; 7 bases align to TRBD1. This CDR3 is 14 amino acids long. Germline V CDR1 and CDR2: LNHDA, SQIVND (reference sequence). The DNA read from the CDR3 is TGTGCCAGTAGGACAGGGAAGACTAATGAAAAG. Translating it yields CASRTGKTNEK. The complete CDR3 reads CASRTGKTNEKLFF.

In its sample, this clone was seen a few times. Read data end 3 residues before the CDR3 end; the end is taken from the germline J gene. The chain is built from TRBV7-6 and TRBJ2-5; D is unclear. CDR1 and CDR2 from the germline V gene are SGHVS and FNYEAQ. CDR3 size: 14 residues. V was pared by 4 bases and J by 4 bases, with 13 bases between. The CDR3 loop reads CASSSLGYLETQYF. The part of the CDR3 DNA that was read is TGTGCCAGCAGCTCCCTCGGGTACCTAGAGACC. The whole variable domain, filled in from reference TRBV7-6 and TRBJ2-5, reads GAGVSQSPRYKVTKRGQDVALRCDPISGHVSLYWYRQALGQGPEFLTYFNYEAQQDKSGLPNDRFSAERPEGSISTLTIQRTEQRDSAMYRCASSSLGYLETQYFGPGTRLLVL.

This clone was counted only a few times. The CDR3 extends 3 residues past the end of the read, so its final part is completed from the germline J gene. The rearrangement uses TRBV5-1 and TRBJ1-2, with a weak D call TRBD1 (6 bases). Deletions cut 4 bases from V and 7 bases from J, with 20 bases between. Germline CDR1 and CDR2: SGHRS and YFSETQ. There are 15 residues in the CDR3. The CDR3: CASSVRAGDPGGYTF. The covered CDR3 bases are TGCGCCAGCAGCGTCCGGGCAGGGGATCCCGGTGGC.

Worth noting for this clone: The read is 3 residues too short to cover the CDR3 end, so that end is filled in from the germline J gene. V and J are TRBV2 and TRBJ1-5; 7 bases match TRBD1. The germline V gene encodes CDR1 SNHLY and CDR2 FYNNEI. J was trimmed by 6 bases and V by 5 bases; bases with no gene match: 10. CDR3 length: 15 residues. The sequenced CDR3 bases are TGTGCCAGCAGTCCAACGACAGGGATGAGTCAGCCC. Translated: CASSPTTGMSQP. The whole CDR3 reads CASSPTTGMSQPQHF.

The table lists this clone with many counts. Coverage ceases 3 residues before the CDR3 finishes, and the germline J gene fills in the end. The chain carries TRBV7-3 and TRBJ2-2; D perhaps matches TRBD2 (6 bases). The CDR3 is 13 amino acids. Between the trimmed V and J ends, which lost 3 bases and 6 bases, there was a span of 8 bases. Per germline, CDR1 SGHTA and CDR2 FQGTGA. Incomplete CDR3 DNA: TGTGCCAGCAGCTTCCGCGGGGCCGGGGAG. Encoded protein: CASSFRGAGE. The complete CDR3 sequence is CASSFRGAGELFF. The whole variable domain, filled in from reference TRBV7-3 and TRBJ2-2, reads GAGVSQTPSNKVTEKGKYVELRCDPISGHTALYWYRQSLGQGPEFLIYFQGTGAADDSGLPNDRFFAVRPEGSVSTLKIQRTERGDSAVYLCASSFRGAGELFFGEGSRLTVL.

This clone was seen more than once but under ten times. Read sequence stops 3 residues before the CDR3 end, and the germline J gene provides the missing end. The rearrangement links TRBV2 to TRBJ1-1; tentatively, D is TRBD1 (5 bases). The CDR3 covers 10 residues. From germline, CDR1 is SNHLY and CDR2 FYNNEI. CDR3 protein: CASRGLEAFF. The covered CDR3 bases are TGTGCCAGCAGGGGGCTGGAA.

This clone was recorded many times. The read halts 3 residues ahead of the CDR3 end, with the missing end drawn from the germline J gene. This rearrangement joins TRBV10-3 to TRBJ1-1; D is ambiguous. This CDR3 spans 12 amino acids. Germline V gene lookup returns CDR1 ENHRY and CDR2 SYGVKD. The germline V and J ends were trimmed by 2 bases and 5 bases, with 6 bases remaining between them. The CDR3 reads CAISETRTEAFF. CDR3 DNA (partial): TGTGCCATCAGTGAGACGAGGACTGAA.

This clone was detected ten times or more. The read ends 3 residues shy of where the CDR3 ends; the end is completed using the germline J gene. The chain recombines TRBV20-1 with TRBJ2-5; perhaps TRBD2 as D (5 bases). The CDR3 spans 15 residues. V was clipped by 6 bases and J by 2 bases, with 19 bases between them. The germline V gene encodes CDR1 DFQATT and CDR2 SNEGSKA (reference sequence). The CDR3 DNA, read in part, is TGCAGTGCAGACAAGGCCGGTGGAGGACAAGAGACC. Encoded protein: CSADKAGGGQET. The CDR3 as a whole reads CSADKAGGGQETQYF.

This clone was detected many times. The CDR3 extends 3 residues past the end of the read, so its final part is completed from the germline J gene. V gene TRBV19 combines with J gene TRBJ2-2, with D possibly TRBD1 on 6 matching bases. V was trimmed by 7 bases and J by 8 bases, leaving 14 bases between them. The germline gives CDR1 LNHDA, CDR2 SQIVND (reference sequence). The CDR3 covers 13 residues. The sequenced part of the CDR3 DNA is TGTGCCAGTATCAGGGGCCGGTCAGGGGAG. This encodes CASIRGRSGE. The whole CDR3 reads CASIRGRSGELFF. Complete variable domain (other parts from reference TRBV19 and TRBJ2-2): DGGITQSPKYLFRKEGQNVTLSCEQNLNHDAMYWYRQDPGQGLRLIYYSQIVNDFQKGDIAEGYSVSREKKESFPLTVTSAQKNPTAFYLCASIRGRSGELFFGEGSRLTVL.

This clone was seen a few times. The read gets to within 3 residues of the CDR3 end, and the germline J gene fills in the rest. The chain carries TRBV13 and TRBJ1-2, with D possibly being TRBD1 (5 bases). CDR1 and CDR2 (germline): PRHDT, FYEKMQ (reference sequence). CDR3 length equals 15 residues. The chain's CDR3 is CASSHGTSGGKGYTF. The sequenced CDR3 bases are TGTGCCAGCAGCCACGGGACTAGCGGGGGAAAGGGC.

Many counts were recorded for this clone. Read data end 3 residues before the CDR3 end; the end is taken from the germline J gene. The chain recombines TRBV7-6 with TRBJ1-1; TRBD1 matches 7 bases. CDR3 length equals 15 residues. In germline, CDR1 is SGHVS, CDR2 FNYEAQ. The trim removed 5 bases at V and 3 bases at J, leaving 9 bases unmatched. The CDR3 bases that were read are TGTGCCAGCAGCCCACGCGTCCAGGGGGACACTGAA. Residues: CASSPRVQGDTE. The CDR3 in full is CASSPRVQGDTEAFF. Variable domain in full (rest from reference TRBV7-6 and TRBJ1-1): GAGVSQSPRYKVTKRGQDVALRCDPISGHVSLYWYRQALGQGPEFLTYFNYEAQQDKSGLPNDRFSAERPEGSISTLTIQRTEQRDSAMYRCASSPRVQGDTEAFFGQGTRLTVV.

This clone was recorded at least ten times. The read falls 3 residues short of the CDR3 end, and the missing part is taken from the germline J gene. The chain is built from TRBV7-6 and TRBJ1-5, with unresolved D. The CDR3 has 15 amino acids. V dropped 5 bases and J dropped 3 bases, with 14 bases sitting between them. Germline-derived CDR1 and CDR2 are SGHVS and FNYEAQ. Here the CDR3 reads CASSPAEGVNQPQHF. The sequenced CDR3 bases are TGTGCCAGCAGCCCAGCGGAGGGAGTCAATCAGCCC.

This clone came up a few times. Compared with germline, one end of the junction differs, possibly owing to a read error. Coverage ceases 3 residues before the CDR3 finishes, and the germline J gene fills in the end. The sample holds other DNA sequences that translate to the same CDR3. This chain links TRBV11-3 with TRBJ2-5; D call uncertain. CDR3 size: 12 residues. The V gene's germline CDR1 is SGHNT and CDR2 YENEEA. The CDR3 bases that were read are TGTGCCAGTAGCTTCTACCAAGAGACC. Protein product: CASSFYQET. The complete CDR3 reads CASSFYQETQYF.

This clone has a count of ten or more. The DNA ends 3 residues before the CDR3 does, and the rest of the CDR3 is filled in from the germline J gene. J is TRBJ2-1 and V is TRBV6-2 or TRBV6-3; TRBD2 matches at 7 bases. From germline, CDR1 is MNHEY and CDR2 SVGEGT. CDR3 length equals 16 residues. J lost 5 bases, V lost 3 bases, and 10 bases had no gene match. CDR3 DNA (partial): TGTGCCAGCAGTTATTTCGGGCTAGCGGCGAACAATGAG. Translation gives CASSYFGLAANNE. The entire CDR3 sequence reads CASSYFGLAANNEQFF.

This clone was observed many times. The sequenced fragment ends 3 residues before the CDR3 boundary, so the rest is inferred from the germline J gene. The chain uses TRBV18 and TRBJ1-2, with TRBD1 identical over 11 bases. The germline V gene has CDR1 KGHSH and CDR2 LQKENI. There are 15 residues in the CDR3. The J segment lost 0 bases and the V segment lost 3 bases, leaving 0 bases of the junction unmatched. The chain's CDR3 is CASSPGQGANYGYTF. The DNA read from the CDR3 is TGTGCCAGCTCACCGGGACAGGGGGCTAACTATGGC.

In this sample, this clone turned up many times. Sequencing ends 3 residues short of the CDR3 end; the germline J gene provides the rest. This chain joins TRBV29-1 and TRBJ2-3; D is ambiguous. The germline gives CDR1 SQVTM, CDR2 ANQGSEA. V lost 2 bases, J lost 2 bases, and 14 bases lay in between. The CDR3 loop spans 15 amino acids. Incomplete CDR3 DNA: TGCAGCGTTGAATCACGTGGCTTCCACACAGATACG. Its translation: CSVESRGFHTDT. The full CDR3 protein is CSVESRGFHTDTQYF.